The 3 T cell receptor beta chains given below trace back to one sample, sequenced in a study of blood T cell repertoires in COVID-19 (dated by TCRdb to 2019 to 2021). Receptor libraries were prepared by the immunoSEQ multiplex PCR assay. Not all clones reach the TCRdb copy of this immuneACCESS table, which keeps in-frame sequences only. Checked studies attribute under half of the gap to unresolved V genes and leave the rest unexplained. The sample table contains about 110,000 clones; only one count was recorded for 75% to 90% of them. The ten largest clones take up approximately 7.9% of the sample. Sequenced: peripheral blood. The receptors were gathered from a man in his sixties or seventies with acute or convalescent COVID-19.

The J gene is TRBJ2-3, the V gene TRBV5-4; the match to TRBD1 covers 9 bases. This CDR3 has 17 residues. In germline, CDR1 is SGHNT, CDR2 YYREEE (reference sequence). Unmatched junction bases numbered 11, after V lost 2 bases and J lost 4 bases. In DNA, the CDR3 is TGTGCCAGCAGCTTAATCTCTCGGACAGGGGCCGCAGATACGCAGTATTTT. As protein: CASSLISRTGAADTQYF.

The J gene is TRBJ1-4, the V gene TRBV9, with 8 bases lining up with TRBD1. The CDR3 is made up of 15 amino acids. V was clipped by 1 base and J by 8 bases; unmatched bases: 7. Germline loops: CDR1 SGDLS, CDR2 YYNGEE. The CDR3 spells CASSVSGGGQEKLFF. The CDR3 nucleotides are TGTGCCAGCAGCGTATCAGGGGGCGGTCAGGAAAAACTGTTTTTT.

This chain uses TRBV28 with TRBJ1-2, with D possibly matching TRBD1 (5 bases). This CDR3 is built from 12 residues. V lost 2 bases, J lost 8 bases, and 9 bases lay in between. Germline CDR1 is MDHEN and CDR2 is SYDVKM. The CDR3 protein is CASSLGGDGYTF. The CDR3 DNA reads as TGTGCCAGCAGTTTAGGGGGGGACGGCTACACCTTC.